A single sample is the source of the 2 T cell receptor beta chains below, sequenced in a study of spatial heterogeneity in lung cancer. MiXCR was run by TCRdb on the 5' RACE reads, yielding one entry per CDR3 protein. This sample has roughly 20,000 distinct CDR3 sequences, with approximately 4.4% found just once. Described time point: sample taken at primary tumor resection. Frozen PBMC, nontumor lung or tumor provided whole RNA, which was sequenced unsorted. The sample consisted of PBMCs, taken at surgery. All receptors derive from a male donor with early-stage non-small cell lung cancer.

The table lists this clonotype with a few counts. This may be a read error, as it is one base from a much larger clone. Likely a read error: the CDR3 ends without its conserved phenylalanine or tryptophan. The chain has TRBV20-1 and TRBJ2-3; 7 bases map to TRBD2. V gave up 8 bases and J gave up 2 bases; unmatched junction bases: 13. CDR3 length: 15 amino acids. Germline V gene data show CDR1 as DFQATT and CDR2 as SNEGSKA (reference sequence). Here the CDR3 DNA reads TGCAGTACCATCCCTAGCGGTAGTAACACAGATACGCAGTATTCT. It yields the protein CSTIPSGSNTDTQYS.

This clonotype was detected many times. This CDR3 is CASSRSQGLNTEAFF. CDR3 DNA sequence: TGTGCCAGCAGCCGGTCACAGGGCCTTAACACTGAAGCTTTCTTT. This chain joins TRBV7-9 and TRBJ1-1; the D gene is possibly TRBD1 (6 bases). Germline CDR1 reads SEHNR; CDR2 reads FQNEAQ (reference sequence). The CDR3 length is 15 residues. V was trimmed by 5 bases and J by 2 bases, leaving 15 bases between them. The entire variable domain, with the rest obtained from reference TRBV7-9 and TRBJ1-1, is as follows: DTGVSQNPRHKITKRGQNVTFRCDPISEHNRLYWYRQTLGQGPEFLTYFQNEAQLEKSRLLSDRFSAERPKGSFSTLEIQRTEQGDSAMYLCASSRSQGLNTEAFFGQGTRLTVV.